This T cell receptor (beta chain) came from a study of shared clonotypes between healthy human individuals. In its sample, this clone was seen once. Some clones are missing from TCRdb's copy, which holds only in-frame ones; the method was immunoSEQ multiplex PCR. The sample consists of 600,000 to 800,000 clones, just under 75% of them appearing once. The CDR3 is made up of 15 amino acids. Germline assignment: CDR1 SGHRS and CDR2 YFSETQ. V shed 3 bases and J 6 bases; nucleotides not matched to a gene: 9. This chain joins TRBV5-1 and TRBJ1-3; 7 bases map to TRBD1. The sequence came from a young woman in good health. Material for sequencing was memory CD4+ T cells sorted from blood. Subset: CD45RA-negative fraction. The CDR3: CASSYGSEGANTIYF. CDR3 sequence (DNA): TGCGCCAGCAGCTACGGCTCCGAGGGGGCAAACACCATATATTTT.